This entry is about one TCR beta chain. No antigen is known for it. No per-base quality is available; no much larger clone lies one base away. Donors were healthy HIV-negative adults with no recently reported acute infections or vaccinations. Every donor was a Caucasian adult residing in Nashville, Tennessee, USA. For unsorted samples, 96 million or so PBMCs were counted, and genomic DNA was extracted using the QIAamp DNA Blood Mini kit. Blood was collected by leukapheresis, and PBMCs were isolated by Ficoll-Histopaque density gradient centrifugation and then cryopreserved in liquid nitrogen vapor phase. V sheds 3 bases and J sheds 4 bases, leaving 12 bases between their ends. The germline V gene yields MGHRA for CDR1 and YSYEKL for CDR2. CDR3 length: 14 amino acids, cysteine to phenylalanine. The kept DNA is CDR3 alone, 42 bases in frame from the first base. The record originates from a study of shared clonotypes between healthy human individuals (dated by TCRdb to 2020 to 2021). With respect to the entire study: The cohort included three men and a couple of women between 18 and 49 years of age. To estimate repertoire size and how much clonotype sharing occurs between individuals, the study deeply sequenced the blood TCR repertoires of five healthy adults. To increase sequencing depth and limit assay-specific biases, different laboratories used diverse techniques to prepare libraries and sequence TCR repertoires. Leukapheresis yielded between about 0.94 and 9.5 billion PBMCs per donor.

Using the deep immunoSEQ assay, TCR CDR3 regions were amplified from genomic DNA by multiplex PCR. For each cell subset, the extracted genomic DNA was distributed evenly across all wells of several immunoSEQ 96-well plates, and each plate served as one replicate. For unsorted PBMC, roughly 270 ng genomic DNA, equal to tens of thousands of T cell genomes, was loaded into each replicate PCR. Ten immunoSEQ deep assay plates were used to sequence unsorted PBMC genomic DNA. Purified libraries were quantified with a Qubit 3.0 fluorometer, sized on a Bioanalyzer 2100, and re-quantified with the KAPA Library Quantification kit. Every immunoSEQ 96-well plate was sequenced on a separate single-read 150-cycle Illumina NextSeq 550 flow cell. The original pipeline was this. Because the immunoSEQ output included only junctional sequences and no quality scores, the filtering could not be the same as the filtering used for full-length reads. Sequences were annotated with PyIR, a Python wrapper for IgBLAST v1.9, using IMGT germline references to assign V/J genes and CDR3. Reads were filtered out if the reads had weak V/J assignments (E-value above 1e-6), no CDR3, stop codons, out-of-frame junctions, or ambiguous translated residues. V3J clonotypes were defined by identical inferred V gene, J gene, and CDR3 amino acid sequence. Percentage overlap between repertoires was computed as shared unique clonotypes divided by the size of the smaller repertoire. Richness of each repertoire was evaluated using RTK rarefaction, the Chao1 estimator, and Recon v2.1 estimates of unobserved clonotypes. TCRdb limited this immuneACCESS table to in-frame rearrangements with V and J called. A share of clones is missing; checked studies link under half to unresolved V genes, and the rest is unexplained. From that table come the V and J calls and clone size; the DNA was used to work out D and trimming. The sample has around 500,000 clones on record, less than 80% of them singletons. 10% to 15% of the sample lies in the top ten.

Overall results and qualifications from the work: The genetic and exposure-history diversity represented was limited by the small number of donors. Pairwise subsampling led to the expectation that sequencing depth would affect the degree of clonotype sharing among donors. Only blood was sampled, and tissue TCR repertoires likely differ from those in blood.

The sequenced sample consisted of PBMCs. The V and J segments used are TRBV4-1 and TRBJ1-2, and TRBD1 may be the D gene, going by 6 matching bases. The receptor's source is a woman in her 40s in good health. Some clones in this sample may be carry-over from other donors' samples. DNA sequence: TGCGCCAGCAGCCATGAACAGGGTTCCTATGGCTACACCTTC. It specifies CASSHEQGSYGYTF.